This T cell receptor (beta chain) was sequenced during a study of cytomegalovirus exposure and HLA in healthy donors. The study's findings and limits: Most sequenced TCRs were rare (though some public TCRs occurred in many donors).

Germline V gene sequence: CDR1 LNHNV, CDR2 YYDKDF (reference sequence). The CDR3 loop spans 14 amino acids. Trimming removed 6 bases from V and 7 bases from J; junction bases left unmatched: 7. Concerning this clone: Its antigen is still unknown.

Researchers ran the PCR with 60 Vbeta and 13 Jbeta primers. TCRdb's table, derived via immunoSEQ multiplex PCR, lists solely in-frame clones and lacks some. This table holds some 90,000 clones, around four fifths found once. This sequence was found in a woman in her 40s in good health and CMV-seronegative. This chain uses TRBV15 with TRBJ1-4, with 8 bases lining up with TRBD1. Material for sequencing was PBMCs. CDR3 coding DNA: TGTGCCACCAGTAGGACAGGGAGAGGTGAAAAACTGTTTTTT. Translation gives CATSRTGRGEKLFF.